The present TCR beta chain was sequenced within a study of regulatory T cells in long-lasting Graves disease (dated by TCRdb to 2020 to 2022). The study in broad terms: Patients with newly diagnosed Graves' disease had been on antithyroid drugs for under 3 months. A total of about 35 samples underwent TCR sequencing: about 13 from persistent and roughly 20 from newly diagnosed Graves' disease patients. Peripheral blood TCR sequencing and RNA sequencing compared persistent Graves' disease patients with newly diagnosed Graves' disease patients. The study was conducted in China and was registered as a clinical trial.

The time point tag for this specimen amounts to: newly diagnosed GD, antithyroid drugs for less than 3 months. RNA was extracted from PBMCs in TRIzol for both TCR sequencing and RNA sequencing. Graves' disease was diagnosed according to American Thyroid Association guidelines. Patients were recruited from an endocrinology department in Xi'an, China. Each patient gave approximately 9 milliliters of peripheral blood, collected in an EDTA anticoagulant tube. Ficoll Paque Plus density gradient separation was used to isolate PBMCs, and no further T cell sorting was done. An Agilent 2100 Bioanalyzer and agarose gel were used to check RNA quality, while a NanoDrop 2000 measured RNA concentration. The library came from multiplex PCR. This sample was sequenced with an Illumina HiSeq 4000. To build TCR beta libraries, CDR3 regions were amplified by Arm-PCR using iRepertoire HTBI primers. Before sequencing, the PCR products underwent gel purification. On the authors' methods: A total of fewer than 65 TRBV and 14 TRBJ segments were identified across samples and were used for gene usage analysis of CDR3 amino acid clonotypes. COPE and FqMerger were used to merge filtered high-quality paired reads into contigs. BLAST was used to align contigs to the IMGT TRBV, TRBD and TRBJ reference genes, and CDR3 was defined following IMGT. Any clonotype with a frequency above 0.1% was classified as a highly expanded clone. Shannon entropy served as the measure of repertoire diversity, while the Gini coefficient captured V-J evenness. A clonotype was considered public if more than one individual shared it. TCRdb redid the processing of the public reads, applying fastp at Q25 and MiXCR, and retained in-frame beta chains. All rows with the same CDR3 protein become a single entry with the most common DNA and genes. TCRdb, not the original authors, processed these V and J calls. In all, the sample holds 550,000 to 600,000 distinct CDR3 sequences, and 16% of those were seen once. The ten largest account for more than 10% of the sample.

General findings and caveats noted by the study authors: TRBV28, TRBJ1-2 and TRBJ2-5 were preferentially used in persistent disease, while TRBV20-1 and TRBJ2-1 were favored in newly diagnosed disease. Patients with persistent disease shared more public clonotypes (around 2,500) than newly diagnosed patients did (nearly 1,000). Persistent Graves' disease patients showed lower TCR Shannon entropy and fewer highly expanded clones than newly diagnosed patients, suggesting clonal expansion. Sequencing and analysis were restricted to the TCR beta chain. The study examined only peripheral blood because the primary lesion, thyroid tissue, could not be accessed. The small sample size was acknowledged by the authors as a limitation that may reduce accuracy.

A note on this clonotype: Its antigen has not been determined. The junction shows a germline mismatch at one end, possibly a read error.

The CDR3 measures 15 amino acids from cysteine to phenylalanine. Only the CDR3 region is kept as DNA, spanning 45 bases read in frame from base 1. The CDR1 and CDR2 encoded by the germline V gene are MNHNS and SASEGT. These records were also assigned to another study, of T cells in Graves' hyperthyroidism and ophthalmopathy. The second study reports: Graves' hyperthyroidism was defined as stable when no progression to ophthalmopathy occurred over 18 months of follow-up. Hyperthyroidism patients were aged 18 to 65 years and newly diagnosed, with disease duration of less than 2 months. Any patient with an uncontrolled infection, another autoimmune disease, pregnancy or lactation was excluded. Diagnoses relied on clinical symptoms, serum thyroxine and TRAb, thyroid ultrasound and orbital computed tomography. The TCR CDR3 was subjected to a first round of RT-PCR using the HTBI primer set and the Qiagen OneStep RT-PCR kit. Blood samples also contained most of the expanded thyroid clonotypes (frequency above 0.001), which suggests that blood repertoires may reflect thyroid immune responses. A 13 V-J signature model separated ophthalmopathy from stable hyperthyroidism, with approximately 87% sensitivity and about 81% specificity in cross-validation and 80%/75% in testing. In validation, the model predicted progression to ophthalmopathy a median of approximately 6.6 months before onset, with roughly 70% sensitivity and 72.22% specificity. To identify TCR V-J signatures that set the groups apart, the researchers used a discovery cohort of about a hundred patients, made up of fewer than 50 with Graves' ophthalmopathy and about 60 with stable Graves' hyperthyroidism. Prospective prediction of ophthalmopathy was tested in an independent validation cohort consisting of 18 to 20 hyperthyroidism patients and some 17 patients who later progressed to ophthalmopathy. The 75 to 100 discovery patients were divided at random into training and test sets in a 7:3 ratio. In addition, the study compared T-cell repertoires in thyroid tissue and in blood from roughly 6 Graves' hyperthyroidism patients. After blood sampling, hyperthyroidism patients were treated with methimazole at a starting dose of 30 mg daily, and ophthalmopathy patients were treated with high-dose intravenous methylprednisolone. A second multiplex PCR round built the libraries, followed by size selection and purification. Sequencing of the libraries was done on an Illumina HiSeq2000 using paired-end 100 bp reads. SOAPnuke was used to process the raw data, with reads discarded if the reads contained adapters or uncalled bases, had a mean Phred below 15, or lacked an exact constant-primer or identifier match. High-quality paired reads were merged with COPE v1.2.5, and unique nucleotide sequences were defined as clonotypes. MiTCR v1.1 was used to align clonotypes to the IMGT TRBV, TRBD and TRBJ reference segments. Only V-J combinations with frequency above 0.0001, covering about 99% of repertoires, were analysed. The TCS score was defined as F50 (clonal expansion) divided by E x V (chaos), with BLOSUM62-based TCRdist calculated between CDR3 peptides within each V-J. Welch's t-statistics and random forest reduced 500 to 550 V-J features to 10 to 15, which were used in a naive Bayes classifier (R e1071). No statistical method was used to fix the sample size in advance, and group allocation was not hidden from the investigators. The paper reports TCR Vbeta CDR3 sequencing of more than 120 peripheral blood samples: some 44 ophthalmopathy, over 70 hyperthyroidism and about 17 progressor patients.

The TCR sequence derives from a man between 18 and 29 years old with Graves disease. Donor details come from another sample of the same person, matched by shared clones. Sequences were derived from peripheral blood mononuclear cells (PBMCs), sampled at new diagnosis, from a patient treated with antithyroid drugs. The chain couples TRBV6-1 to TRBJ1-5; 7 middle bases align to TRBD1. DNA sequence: TGTGCCAGCAGAGACAGGGAAGCGGGCAATCAGCCCCGGCATTTT. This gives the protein CASRDREAGNQPRHF.